Here is one T cell receptor (beta chain) with its context. Its antigen is currently unknown. The sample is drawn from a study of radiation and T cells in renal cell carcinoma. Study-wide results and caveats: In blood, top tumor clones expanded by 2 weeks, shrinking by 4. No pretreatment tumor biopsies were available for baseline clonotypes.

Sequencing was performed with immunoSEQ multiplex PCR; in TCRdb, only in-frame clones are kept and a portion is missing. The table shows roughly 130,000 clones, with approximately 90% occurring only once. CDR3 size: 13 residues. Looked up from germline, CDR1 is MDHEN and CDR2 is SYDVKM. Trimming cost V 1 base and J 8 bases, with 11 bases left between them. Indicated time point: blood 2 weeks post-SBRT. Specified treatment: 15 Gy SBRT to primary tumor, nephrectomy 4 weeks later. The patient's renal cell carcinoma had clear cell pathology. Sequenced material: blood, taken from a patient whose treatment included radiotherapy and nephrectomy. This clonotype was sampled from a woman in her 70s with renal cell carcinoma. This chain connects TRBV28 to TRBJ1-2; TRBD1 is a possible D gene (5 bases). The CDR3 sequence is CASSLSQGKGYTF. The DNA for the CDR3 is TGTGCCAGCAGTTTATCCCAGGGCAAGGGCTACACCTTC.